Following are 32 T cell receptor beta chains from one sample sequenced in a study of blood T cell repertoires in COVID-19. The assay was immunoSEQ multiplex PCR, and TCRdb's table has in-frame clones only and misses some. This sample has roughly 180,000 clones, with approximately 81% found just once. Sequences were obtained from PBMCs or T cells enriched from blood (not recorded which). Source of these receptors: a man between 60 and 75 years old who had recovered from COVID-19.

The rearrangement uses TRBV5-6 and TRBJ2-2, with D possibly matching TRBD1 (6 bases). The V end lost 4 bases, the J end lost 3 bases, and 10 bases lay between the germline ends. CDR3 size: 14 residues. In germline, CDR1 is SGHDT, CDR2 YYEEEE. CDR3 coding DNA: TGTGCCAGCAGCGAGGACAGATACACCGGGGAGCTGTTTTTT. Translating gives CASSEDRYTGELFF.

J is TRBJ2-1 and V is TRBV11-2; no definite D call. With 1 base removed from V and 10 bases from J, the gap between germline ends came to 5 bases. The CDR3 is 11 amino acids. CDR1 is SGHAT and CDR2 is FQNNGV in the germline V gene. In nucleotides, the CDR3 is TGTGCCAGCAGCTTAGTTCCAGAGCAGTTCTTC. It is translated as CASSLVPEQFF.

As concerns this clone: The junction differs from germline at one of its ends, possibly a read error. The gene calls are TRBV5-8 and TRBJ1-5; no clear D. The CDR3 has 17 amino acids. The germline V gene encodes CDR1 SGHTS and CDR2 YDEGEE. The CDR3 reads CASSLVGGKRTNLPQHF. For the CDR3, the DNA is TGTGCCAGCAGCTTGGTAGGCGGGAAGCGGACCAATCTGCCCCAGCATTTT.

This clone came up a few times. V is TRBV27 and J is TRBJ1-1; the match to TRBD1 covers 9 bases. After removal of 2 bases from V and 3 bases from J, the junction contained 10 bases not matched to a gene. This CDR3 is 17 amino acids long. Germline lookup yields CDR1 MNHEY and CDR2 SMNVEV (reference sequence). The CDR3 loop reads CASSLISGQGLYTEAFF. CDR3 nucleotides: TGTGCCAGCAGTTTAATCTCAGGACAGGGGCTTTACACTGAAGCTTTCTTT.

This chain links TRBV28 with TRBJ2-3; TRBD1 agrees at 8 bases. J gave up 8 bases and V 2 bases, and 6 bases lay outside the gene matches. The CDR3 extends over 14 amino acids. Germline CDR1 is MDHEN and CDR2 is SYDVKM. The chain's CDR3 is CASSLQGARGTQYF. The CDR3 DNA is TGTGCCAGCAGTTTACAGGGGGCGCGAGGTACGCAGTATTTT.

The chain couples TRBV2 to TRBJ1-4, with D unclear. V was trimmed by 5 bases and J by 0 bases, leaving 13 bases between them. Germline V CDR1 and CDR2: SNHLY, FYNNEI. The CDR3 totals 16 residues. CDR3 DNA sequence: TGTGCCAGCAGTTTGGACTCGGTTGCAACTAATGAAAAACTGTTTTTT. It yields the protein CASSLDSVATNEKLFF.

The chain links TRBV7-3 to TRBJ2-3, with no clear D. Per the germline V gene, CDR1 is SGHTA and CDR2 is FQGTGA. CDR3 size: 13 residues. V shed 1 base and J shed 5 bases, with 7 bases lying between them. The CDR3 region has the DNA TGTGCCAGCAGCTTAATAAGGAGAGATACGCAGTATTTT. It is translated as CASSLIRRDTQYF.

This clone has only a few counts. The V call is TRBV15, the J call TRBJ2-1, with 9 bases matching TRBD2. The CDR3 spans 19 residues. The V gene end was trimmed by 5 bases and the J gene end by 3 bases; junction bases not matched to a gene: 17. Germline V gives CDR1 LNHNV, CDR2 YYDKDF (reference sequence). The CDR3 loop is CATSPEGASGANDYNEQFF. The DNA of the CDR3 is TGTGCCACCAGCCCCGAGGGCGCTAGCGGGGCAAATGACTACAATGAGCAGTTCTTC.

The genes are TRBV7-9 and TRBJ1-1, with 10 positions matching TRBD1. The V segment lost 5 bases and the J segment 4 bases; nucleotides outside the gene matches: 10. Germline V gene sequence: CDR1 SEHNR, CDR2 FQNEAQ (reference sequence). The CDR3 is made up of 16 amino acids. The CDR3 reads CASSLIGGTGVTEAFF. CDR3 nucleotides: TGTGCCAGCAGCCTGATTGGGGGGACAGGGGTCACTGAAGCTTTCTTT.

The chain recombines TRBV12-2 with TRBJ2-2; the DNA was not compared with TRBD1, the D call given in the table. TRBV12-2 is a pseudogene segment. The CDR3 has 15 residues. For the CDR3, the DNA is TGTGCAAGTGGCTTAGTTTCAGGGAACACCGGGGAGCTGTTTTTT. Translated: CASGLVSGNTGELFF.

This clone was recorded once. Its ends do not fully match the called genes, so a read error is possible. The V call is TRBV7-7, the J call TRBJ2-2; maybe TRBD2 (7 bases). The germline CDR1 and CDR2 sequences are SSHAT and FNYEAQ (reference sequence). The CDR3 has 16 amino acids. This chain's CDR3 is CASSSRAGASTGELFF. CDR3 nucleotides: TGTGCTAGCAGCTCTAGGGCGGGGGCGAGCACCGGGGAGCTGTTTTTT. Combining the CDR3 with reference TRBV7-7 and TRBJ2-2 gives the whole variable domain GAGVSQSPRYKVTKRGQDVTLRCDPISSHATLYWYQQALGQGPEFLTYFNYEAQPDKSGLPSDRFSAERPEGSISTLTIQRTEQRDSAMYRCASSSRAGASTGELFFGEGSRLTVL.

The CDR3 spells CASSLTRTGVLKGGRQPQHF. The CDR3 DNA sequence: TGTGCCAGCAGCTTAACTCGGACAGGGGTATTGAAGGGTGGAAGACAGCCCCAGCATTTT. The rearrangement joins TRBV7-3 to TRBJ1-5, with 9 bases identical to TRBD1. The V gene's germline CDR1 is SGHTA and CDR2 FQGTGA. This CDR3 has 20 residues. V lost 0 bases, J lost 7 bases, and 19 bases stayed unmatched.

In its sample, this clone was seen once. CDR3 nucleotides: TGTGCCAGCAGCCCGGACAGAACCTACGAGCAGTACTTC. This gives the protein CASSPDRTYEQYF. V and J are TRBV2 and TRBJ2-7; possibly TRBD1 for D (6 bases). The CDR3 consists of 13 residues. The V end was cut by 6 bases, the J end by 2 bases, with 11 bases between. CDR1 SNHLY and CDR2 FYNNEI come from the germline V gene.

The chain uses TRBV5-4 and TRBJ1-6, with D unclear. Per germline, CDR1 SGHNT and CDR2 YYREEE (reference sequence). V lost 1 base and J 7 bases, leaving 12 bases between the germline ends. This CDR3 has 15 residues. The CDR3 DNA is TGTGCCAGCAGCTTGCAGGCAGGAACCAATTCACCCCTCCACTTT. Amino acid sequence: CASSLQAGTNSPLHF. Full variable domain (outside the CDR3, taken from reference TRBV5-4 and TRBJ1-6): ETGVTQSPTHLIKTRGQQVTLRCSSQSGHNTVSWYQQALGQGPQFIFQYYREEENGRGNFPPRFSGLQFPNYSSELNVNALELDDSALYLCASSLQAGTNSPLHFGNGTRLTVT.

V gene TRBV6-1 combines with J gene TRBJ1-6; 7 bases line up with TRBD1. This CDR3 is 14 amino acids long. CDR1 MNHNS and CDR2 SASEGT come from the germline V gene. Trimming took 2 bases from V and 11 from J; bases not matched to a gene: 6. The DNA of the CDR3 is TGTGCCAGCAGTGAACGGGACAGAGGACCACCCCTCCACTTT. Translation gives CASSERDRGPPLHF.

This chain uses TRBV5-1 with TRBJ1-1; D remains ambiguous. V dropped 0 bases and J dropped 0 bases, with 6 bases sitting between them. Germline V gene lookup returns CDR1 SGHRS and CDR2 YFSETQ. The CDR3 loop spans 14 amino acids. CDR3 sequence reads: CASSLVAMNTEAFF. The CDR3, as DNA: TGCGCCAGCAGCTTGGTCGCGATGAACACTGAAGCTTTCTTT.

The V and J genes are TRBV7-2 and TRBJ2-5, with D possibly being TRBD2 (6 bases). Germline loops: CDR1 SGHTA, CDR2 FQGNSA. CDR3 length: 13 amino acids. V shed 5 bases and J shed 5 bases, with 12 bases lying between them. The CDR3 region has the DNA TGTGCCAGCAGCCGCGGGAAGCAGGAGACCCAGTACTTC. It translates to CASSRGKQETQYF.

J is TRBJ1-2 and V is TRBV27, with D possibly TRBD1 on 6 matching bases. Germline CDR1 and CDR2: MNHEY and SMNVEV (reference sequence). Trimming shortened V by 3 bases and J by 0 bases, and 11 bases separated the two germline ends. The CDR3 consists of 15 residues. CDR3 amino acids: CASSLMGQTNYGYTF. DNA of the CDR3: TGTGCCAGCAGTTTGATGGGACAAACTAACTATGGCTACACCTTC.

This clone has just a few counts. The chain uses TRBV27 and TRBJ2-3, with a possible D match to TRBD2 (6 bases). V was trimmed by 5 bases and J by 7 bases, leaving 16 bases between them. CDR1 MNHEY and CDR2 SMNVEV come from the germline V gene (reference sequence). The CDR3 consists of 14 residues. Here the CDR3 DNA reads TGTGCCAGCAGTCACCCCCGGAGGGTAAATACGCAGTATTTT. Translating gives CASSHPRRVNTQYF.

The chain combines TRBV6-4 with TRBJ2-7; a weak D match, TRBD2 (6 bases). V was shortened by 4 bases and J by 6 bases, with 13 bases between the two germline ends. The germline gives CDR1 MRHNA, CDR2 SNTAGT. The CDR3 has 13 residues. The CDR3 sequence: CASSVVEGGEQYF. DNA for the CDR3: TGTGCCAGCAGTGTGGTTGAGGGAGGCGAGCAGTACTTC.

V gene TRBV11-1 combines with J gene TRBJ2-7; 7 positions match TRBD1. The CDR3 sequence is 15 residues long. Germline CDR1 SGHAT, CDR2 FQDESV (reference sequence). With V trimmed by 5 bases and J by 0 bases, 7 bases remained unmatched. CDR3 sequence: CASSQPGQLSYEQYF. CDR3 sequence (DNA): TGTGCCAGCAGCCAACCGGGACAGCTCTCCTACGAGCAGTACTTC.

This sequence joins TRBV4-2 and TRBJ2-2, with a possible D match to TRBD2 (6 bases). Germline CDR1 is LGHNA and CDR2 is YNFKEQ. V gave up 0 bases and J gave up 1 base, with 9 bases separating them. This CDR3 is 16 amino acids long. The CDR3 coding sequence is TGTGCCAGCAGCCAAGAGGAGGGAAAGAACACCGGGGAGCTGTTTTTT. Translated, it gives CASSQEEGKNTGELFF.

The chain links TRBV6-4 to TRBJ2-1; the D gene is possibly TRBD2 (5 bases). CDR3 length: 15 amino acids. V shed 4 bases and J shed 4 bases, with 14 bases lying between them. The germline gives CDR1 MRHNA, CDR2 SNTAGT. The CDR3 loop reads CASSVSPGYYNEQFF. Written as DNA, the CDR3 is TGTGCCAGCAGTGTCTCCCCGGGGTATTACAATGAGCAGTTCTTC.

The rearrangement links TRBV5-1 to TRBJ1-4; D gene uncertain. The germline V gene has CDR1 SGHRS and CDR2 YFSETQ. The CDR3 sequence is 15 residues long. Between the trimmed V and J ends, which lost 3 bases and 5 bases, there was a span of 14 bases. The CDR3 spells CASSSETARNEKLFF. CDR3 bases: TGCGCCAGCAGCTCCGAGACGGCGAGGAATGAAAAACTGTTTTTT. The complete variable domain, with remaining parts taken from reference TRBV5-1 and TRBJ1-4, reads KAGVTQTPRYLIKTRGQQVTLSCSPISGHRSVSWYQQTPGQGLQFLFEYFSETQRNKGNFPGRFSGRQFSNSRSEMNVSTLELGDSALYLCASSSETARNEKLFFGSGTQLSVL.

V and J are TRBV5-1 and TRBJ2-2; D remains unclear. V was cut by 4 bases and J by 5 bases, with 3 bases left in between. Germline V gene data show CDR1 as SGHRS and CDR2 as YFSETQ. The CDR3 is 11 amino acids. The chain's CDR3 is CASSATGELFF. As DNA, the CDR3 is TGCGCCAGCAGCGCGACCGGGGAGCTGTTTTTT.

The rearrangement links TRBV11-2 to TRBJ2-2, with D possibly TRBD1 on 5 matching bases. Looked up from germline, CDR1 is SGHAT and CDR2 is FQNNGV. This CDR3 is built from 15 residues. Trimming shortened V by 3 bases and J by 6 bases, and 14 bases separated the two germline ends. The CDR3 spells CASSLGRVHSGELFF. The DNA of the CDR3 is TGTGCCAGCAGCTTGGGCAGGGTACATTCCGGGGAGCTGTTTTTT.

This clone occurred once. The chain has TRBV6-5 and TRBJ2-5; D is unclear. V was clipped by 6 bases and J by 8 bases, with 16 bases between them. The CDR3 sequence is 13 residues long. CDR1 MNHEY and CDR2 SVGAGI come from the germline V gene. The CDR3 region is CASRTVPKRTQYF. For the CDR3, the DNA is TGTGCCAGCAGAACAGTCCCCAAGAGAACCCAGTACTTC.

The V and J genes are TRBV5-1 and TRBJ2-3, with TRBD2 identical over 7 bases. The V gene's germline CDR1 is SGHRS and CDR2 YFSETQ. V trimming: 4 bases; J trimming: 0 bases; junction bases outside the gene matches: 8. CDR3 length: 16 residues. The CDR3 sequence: CASSLEGGYSTDTQYF. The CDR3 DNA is TGCGCCAGCAGCCTTGAGGGAGGGTATAGCACAGATACGCAGTATTTT.

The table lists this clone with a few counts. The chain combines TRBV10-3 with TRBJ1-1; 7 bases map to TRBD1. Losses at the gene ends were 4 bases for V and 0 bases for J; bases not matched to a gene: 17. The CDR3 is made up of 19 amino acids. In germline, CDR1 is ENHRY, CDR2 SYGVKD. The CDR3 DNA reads TGTGCCATCAGTGGATCAGGGACAGCTGGAGGTTCGGTGAACACTGAAGCTTTCTTT. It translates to CAISGSGTAGGSVNTEAFF.

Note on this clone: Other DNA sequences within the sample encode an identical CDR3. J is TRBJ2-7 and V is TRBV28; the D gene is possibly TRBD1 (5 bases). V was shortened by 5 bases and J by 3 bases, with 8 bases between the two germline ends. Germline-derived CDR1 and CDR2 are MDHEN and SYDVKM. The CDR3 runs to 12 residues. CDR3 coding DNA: TGTGCCAGCAGTCCCGACAGCTACGAGCAGTACTTC. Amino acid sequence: CASSPDSYEQYF.

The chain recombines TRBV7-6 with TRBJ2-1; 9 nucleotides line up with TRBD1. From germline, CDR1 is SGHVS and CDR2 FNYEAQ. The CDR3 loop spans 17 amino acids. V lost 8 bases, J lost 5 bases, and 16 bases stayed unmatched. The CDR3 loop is CASALILGQGVDNEQFF. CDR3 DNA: TGTGCCAGCGCACTAATATTGGGACAGGGAGTAGACAATGAGCAGTTCTTC.

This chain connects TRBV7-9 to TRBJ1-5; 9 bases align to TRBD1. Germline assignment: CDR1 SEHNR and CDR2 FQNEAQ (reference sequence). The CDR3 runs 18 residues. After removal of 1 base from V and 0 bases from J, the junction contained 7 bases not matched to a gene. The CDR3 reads CASSLERQGGYSNQPQHF. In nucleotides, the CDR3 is TGTGCCAGCAGCTTAGAGCGACAGGGGGGATATAGCAATCAGCCCCAGCATTTT.